The TCR beta chain under discussion was sequenced for a study of cytomegalovirus exposure and HLA in healthy donors. Trimming took 0 bases from V and 6 from J; bases not matched to a gene: 1. Germline CDR1 is MNHNS and CDR2 is SASEGT. There are 13 residues in the CDR3. This PCR relied on a set of 60 Vbeta primers and 13 Jbeta primers. Sequencing was performed with immunoSEQ multiplex PCR; in TCRdb, only in-frame clones are kept and a portion is missing. The table has more than 150,000 clones, over 70% seen once. Among the donors, all were healthy bone marrow donors. The V gene is TRBV6-1, the J gene TRBJ1-2; 7 bases agree with TRBD1. The source is a man aged 45-60 years in good health and CMV-seropositive. Specimen: PBMCs. CDR3 sequence (DNA): TGTGCCAGCAGTGAAGCAGGGGGCAATGGCTACACCTTC. This translates into CASSEAGGNGYTF.